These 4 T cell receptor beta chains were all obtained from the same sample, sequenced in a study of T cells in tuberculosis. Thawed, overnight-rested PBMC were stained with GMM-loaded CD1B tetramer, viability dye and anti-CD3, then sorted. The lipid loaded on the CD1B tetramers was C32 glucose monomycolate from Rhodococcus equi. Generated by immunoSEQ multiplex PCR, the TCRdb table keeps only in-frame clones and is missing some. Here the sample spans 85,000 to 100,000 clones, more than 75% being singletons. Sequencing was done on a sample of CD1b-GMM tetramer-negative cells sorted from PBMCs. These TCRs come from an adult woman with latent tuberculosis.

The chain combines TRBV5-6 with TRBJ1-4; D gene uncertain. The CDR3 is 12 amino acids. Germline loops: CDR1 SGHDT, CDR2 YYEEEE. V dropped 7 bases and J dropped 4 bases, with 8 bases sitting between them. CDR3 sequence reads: CASSQFNEKLFF. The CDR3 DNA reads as TGTGCCAGCTCTCAGTTTAATGAAAAACTGTTTTTT.

The CDR3 reads CASSLDETTEAFF. In DNA form, the CDR3 reads TGTGCCAGCAGCTTAGATGAGACTACTGAAGCTTTCTTT. V usage is TRBV11-3 and J usage is TRBJ1-1; the D is unclear. The V end lost 0 bases, the J end lost 5 bases, and 7 bases lay between the germline ends. Germline assignment: CDR1 SGHNT and CDR2 YENEEA. The CDR3 runs 13 residues.

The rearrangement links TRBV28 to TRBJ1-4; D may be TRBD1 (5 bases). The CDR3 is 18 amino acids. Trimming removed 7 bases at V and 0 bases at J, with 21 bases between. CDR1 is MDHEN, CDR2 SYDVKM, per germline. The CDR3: CASTPPAGALSTNEKLFF. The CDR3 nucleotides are TGTGCCAGCACCCCTCCCGCTGGGGCTCTTTCAACTAATGAAAAACTGTTTTTT.

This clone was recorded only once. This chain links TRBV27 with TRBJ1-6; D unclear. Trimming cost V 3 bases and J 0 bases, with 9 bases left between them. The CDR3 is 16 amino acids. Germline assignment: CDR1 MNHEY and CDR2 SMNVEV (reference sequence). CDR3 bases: TGTGCCAGCAGTTTGGTCGGGGTCTCCTATAATTCACCCCTCCACTTT. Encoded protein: CASSLVGVSYNSPLHF.